The 10 T cell receptor beta chains below come from one sample, sequenced in a study of radiotherapy plus CTLA-4 blockade in lung cancer. The data were produced by immunoSEQ multiplex PCR, yet TCRdb's version contains in-frame clones alone and is incomplete. Among roughly 45,000 clones listed, 63% were seen once. Material: peripheral blood, obtained from a patient treated with radiotherapy plus ipilimumab. The receptor source for this set is a human donor with non-small cell lung cancer who had a partial response to radiotherapy plus ipilimumab.

V and J are TRBV5-6 and TRBJ2-7; 8 nucleotides align to TRBD1. V gave up 5 bases and J gave up 4 bases; unmatched junction bases: 8. In germline, CDR1 is SGHDT, CDR2 YYEEEE. The CDR3 has 14 residues. The CDR3 reads CASSWPGQDYEQYF. The CDR3 DNA follows: TGTGCCAGCAGTTGGCCGGGACAGGATTACGAGCAGTACTTC.

In its sample, this clone was seen a few times. The V call is TRBV4-3, the J call TRBJ1-1; 8 bases are a match to TRBD1. The CDR3 length is 15 residues. The V gene's germline CDR1 is LGHNA and CDR2 YSLEER. The junction had 3 bases not matched to a gene; V was cut back by 2 bases and J by 1 base. As DNA, the CDR3 is TGCGCCAGCAGCCAACAGGGACAGGCGAACACTGAAGCTTTCTTT. Encoded protein: CASSQQGQANTEAFF.

This rearrangement joins TRBV4-1 to TRBJ1-1, with TRBD1 matching over 7 bases. CDR3 length equals 15 residues. Germline V lookup: CDR1 MGHRA, CDR2 YSYEKL. V gave up 3 bases and J gave up 1 base; unmatched junction bases: 5. The CDR3 coding sequence is TGCGCCAGCAGCCAGGGGGACAGCCGGAACACTGAAGCTTTCTTT. Amino acids: CASSQGDSRNTEAFF.

The V and J genes are TRBV6-1 and TRBJ1-2; D is uncertain. Germline V gene lookup returns CDR1 MNHNS and CDR2 SASEGT. With 0 bases removed from V and 4 bases from J, the gap between germline ends came to 12 bases. The CDR3 spans 15 residues. The CDR3 loop reads CASSEAGEIAYGYTF. As DNA, the CDR3 is TGTGCCAGCAGTGAAGCGGGAGAGATCGCCTATGGCTACACCTTC.

This chain joins TRBV19 and TRBJ2-1; TRBD2 aligns across 9 bases. The CDR3 sequence is 15 residues long. V dropped 5 bases and J dropped 5; count of bases not matched to a gene: 7. CDR1 LNHDA and CDR2 SQIVND come from the germline V gene (reference sequence). The DNA for the CDR3 is TGTGCCAGTAGTGATAGCGGGAGCGGCCACAATGAGCAGTTCTTC. Translation gives CASSDSGSGHNEQFF.

With regard to this clone: This CDR3 is also generated by other DNA sequences in the sample. The V call is TRBV27, the J call TRBJ1-1; D is undetermined. V was clipped by 7 bases and J by 7 bases, with 13 bases between them. Germline V lookup: CDR1 MNHEY, CDR2 SMNVEV (reference sequence). There are 12 residues in the CDR3. CDR3 amino acids: CASKERGVEAFF. CDR3 nucleotides: TGTGCCAGCAAGGAACGAGGAGTTGAAGCTTTCTTT.

The chain links TRBV5-1 to TRBJ2-2; tentatively, D is TRBD2 (7 bases). The CDR3 has 15 residues. V shed 5 bases and J shed 3 bases, with 14 bases lying between them. CDR1 is SGHRS, CDR2 YFSETQ, per germline. The CDR3 region is CASRAPGGYTGELFF. The CDR3 bases are TGCGCCAGCAGGGCCCCGGGGGGCTACACCGGGGAGCTGTTTTTT.

The chain has TRBV5-8 and TRBJ2-3, with TRBD2 matching 11 bases. The trim removed 0 bases at V and 4 bases at J, leaving 7 bases unmatched. The CDR3 length is 17 residues. Germline V gene data show CDR1 as SGHTS and CDR2 as YDEGEE. The CDR3 reads CASSLAVLAGAPDTQYF. DNA for the CDR3: TGTGCCAGCAGCTTGGCCGTACTAGCGGGGGCCCCAGATACGCAGTATTTT.

V and J are TRBV18 and TRBJ2-2, with D perhaps TRBD1 (6 bases). The V end lost 2 bases, the J end lost 3 bases, and 13 bases lay between the germline ends. Germline V lookup: CDR1 KGHSH, CDR2 LQKENI. The CDR3 loop spans 16 amino acids. The CDR3 reads CASSPVLNRDTGELFF. CDR3 DNA sequence: TGTGCCAGCTCACCAGTCCTTAACAGGGACACCGGGGAGCTGTTTTTT.

The chain has TRBV6-1 and TRBJ2-1; 7 positions match TRBD2. V was pared by 6 bases and J by 1 base, with 3 bases of the junction left unmatched. This CDR3 spans 14 amino acids. Germline V CDR1 and CDR2: MNHNS, SASEGT. The CDR3 is CASSERGSYNEQFF. CDR3 DNA sequence: TGTGCCAGCAGCGAGCGGGGTTCCTACAATGAGCAGTTCTTC.